This T cell receptor (beta chain) is drawn from a study of response to subunit inactivated influenza vaccine. Study-level results: Each seasonal influenza vaccination recruits few new T cells, the authors suggested.

TCRdb analysed the RT-PCR reads with MiXCR anew, one entry per CDR3 protein. Here the sample spans around 520,000 distinct CDR3 sequences, roughly 10% being singletons. This clonotype turned up a few times. The antigen remains undetermined. This material consisted of PBMCs from blood, taken on the day of vaccination. The receptor comes from a man aged 45 to 65 who received an inactivated influenza vaccine.

CDR3 region: CASSARDVLFGANVLTF. The CDR3 DNA reads as TGTGCCAGCAGTGCCCGGGACGTCCTTTTCGGGGCCAACGTCCTGACTTTC. This sequence joins TRBV2 and TRBJ2-6; the D call may be TRBD1 or TRBD2 (5 bases each). The germline V gene encodes CDR1 SNHLY and CDR2 FYNNEI. This CDR3 is 17 amino acids long. V lost 4 bases to trimming and J lost 4 bases, with 17 bases between them.